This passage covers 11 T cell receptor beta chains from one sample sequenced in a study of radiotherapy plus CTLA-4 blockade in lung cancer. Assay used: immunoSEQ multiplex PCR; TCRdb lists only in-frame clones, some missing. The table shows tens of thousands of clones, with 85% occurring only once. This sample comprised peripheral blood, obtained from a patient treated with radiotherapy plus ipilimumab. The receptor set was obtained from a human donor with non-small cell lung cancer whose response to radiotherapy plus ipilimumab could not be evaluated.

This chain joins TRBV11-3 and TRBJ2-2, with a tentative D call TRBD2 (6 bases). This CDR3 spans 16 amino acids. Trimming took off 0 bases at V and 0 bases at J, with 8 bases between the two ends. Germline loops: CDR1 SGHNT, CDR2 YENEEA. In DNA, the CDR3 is TGTGCCAGCAGCTTAGATAGCGGCTCGAACACCGGGGAGCTGTTTTTT. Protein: CASSLDSGSNTGELFF.

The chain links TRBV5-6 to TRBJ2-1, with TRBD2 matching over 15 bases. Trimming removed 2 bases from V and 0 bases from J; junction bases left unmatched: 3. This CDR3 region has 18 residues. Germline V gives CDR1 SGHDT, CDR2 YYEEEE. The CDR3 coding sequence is TGTGCCAGCAGCTTCGGACTAGCGGGGGGGAGCTCCTACAATGAGCAGTTCTTC. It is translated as CASSFGLAGGSSYNEQFF.

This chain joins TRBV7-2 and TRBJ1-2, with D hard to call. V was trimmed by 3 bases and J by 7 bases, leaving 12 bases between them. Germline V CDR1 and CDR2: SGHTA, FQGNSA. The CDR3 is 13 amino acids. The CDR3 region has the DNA TGTGCCAGCAGCTTCCAATGGCGAGGTGGCTACACCTTC. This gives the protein CASSFQWRGGYTF.

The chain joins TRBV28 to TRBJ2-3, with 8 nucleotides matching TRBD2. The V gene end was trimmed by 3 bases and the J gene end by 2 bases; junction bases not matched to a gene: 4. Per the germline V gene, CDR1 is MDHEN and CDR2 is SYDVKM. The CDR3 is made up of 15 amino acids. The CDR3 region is CASSFRTSYTDTQYF. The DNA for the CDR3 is TGTGCCAGCAGTTTTAGGACTAGCTACACAGATACGCAGTATTTT.

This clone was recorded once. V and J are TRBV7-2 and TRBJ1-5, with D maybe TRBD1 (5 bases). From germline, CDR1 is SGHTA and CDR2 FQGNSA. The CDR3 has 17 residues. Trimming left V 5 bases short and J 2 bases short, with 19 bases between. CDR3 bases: TGTGCCAGCAGCCCAGATCCCAGGGTACGGGGCAATCAGCCCCAGCATTTT. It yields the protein CASSPDPRVRGNQPQHF.

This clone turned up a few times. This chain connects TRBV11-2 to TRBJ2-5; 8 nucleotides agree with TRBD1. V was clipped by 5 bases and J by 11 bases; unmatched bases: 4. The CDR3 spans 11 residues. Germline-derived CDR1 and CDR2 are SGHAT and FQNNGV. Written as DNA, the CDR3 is TGTGCCAGCAGCCTACAGGGGGAGCAGTACTTC. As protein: CASSLQGEQYF.

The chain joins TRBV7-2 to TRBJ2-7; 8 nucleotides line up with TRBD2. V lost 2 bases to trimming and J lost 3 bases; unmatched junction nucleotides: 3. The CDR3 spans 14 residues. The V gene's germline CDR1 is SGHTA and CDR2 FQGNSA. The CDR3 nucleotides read TGTGCCAGCAGCTTAATCAGCGGGGGCTACGAGCAGTACTTC. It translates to CASSLISGGYEQYF.

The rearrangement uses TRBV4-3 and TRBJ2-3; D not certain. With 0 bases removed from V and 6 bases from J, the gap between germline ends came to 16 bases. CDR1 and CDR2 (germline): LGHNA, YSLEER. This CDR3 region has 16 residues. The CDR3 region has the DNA TGCGCCAGCAGCCAAGATAGAACAGCACAACTTGATACGCAGTATTTT. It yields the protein CASSQDRTAQLDTQYF.

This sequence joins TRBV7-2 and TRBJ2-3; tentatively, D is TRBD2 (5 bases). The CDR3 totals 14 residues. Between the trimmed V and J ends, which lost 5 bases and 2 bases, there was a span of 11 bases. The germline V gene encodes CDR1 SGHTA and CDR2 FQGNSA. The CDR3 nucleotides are TGTGCCAGCAGCGCCCTTAGCGCCACAGATACGCAGTATTTT. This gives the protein CASSALSATDTQYF.

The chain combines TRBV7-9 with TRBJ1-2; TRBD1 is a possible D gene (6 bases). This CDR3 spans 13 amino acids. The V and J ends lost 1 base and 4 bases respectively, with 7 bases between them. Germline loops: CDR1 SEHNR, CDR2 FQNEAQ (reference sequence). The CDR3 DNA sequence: TGTGCCAGCAGCTTAGGACAGGTCTATGGCTACACCTTC. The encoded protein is CASSLGQVYGYTF.

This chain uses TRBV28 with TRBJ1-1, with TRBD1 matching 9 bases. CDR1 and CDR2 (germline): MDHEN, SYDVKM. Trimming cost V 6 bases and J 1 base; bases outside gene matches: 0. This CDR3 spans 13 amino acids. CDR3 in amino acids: CASRGQGNTEAFF. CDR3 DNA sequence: TGTGCCAGCAGGGGACAGGGGAACACTGAAGCTTTCTTT.